The rows below give T cell receptor beta chains drawn from one sample of a study of blood T cell repertoires in COVID-19. Clones were read by immunoSEQ multiplex PCR, and TCRdb kept only the in-frame ones, dropping some. Of fewer than 300,000 clones listed, roughly 85% are singletons. The sequencing input was peripheral blood. The receptors were gathered from a woman in her forties or fifties who had recovered from COVID-19. Each CDR3 is given with its conserved first and last residue. The D gene is left open where the match is weak. Only some rows state a clone size, as once, few, many or a class for expanded clones.

v_call	d_call	clone_size	j_call	cdr3_aa	cdr3_nt
TRBV4-1	.	.	TRBJ1-2	CASSRTGSYGYTF	TGCGCCAGCAGCCGAACGGGGTCGTATGGCTACACCTTC
TRBV7-8	TRBD2	.	TRBJ2-7	CASSLVSSGRGEQYF	TGTGCCAGCAGCTTAGTTTCCAGCGGGAGGGGCGAGCAGTACTTC
TRBV12-3/TRBV12-4	.	.	TRBJ1-5	CASSLELQPQHF	TGTGCCAGCAGTTTAGAACTCCAGCCCCAGCATTTT
TRBV29-1	TRBD1	.	TRBJ2-7	CSVALQGAGEQYF	TGCAGCGTTGCTTTACAGGGGGCGGGTGAGCAGTACTTC
TRBV7-9	.	.	TRBJ2-3	CASSPSTDTQYF	TGTGCCAGCAGCCCCAGTACAGATACGCAGTATTTT
TRBV4-1	TRBD2	.	TRBJ2-5	CASSTGLAGGQGETQYF	TGCGCCAGCAGCACGGGACTAGCGGGGGGGCAGGGGGAGACCCAGTACTTC
TRBV19	.	once	TRBJ1-1	CASSTEDSYDTEAFF	TGTGCCAGTAGTACTGAGGACAGCTATGACACTGAAGCTTTCTTT
TRBV6-5	.	.	TRBJ1-1	CASSYRQAPRTEAFF	TGTGCCAGCAGTTACAGACAGGCCCCACGTACTGAAGCTTTCTTT
TRBV3-1/TRBV3-2	TRBD2	.	TRBJ2-3	CASSRGTSGDTQYF	TGTGCCAGCAGCCGAGGCACTAGCGGAGATACGCAGTATTTT
TRBV30	TRBD1	once	TRBJ1-1	CAWSGGTAPEAFF	TGTGCCTGGAGTGGCGGGACAGCCCCTGAAGCTTTCTTT
TRBV24-1	.	.	TRBJ1-4	CATSENDRDLFF	TGTGCCACCAGTGAGAACGACCGGGACTTGTTTTTT
TRBV28	TRBD1	.	TRBJ2-3	CASSSGQGSDTQYF	TGTGCCAGCAGTTCGGGACAGGGATCCGATACGCAGTATTTT
TRBV24-1	TRBD1	.	TRBJ2-7	CATSDTTGVAYEQYF	TGTGCCACCAGTGATACGACAGGGGTAGCCTACGAGCAGTACTTC
TRBV9	.	.	TRBJ2-3	CASTPRASTDTQYF	TGTGCCAGCACCCCCAGGGCTAGCACAGATACGCAGTATTTT
TRBV27	.	.	TRBJ2-7	CASSPRGDWAGSYEQYF	TGTGCCAGCAGTCCCCGTGGGGATTGGGCGGGCTCCTACGAGCAGTACTTC
TRBV5-1	.	once	TRBJ2-5	CASSLAGGETQYF	TGCGCCAGCAGCTTGGCCGGGGGAGAGACCCAGTACTTC
TRBV7-3	TRBD1	.	TRBJ1-2	CASSLSAGGNYGYTF	TGTGCCAGCAGCTTAAGCGCAGGGGGTAACTATGGCTACACCTTC
TRBV6-5	TRBD2	.	TRBJ2-1	CASKASGGSHEQFF	TGTGCCAGCAAGGCCAGCGGGGGGAGCCATGAGCAGTTCTTC
TRBV5-5	.	.	TRBJ1-3	CASSFGGGLAGNTIYF	TGTGCCAGCAGCTTCGGTGGGGGCTTAGCTGGAAACACCATATATTTT
TRBV30	TRBD1	.	TRBJ1-4	CASVTTTGGGEKLFF	TGTGCCTCCGTGACGACGACAGGGGGAGGTGAAAAACTGTTTTTT
TRBV3-1/TRBV3-2	TRBD1	.	TRBJ2-2	CASSQGVRGPNTGELFF	TGTGCCAGCAGCCAAGGAGTCAGGGGGCCGAACACCGGGGAGCTGTTTTTT
TRBV19	.	few	TRBJ1-2	CASSIEGDYGYTF	TGTGCCAGTAGTATCGAGGGCGACTATGGCTACACCTTC
TRBV18	TRBD1	.	TRBJ2-5	CASSPGTGKQETQYF	TGTGCCAGCTCACCCGGGACAGGGAAACAAGAGACCCAGTACTTC
TRBV18	.	.	TRBJ2-7	CASSPPSTRGEQYF	TGTGCCAGCTCACCACCTTCCACCCGAGGCGAGCAGTACTTC
TRBV7-9	TRBD2	.	TRBJ2-7	CASSWTSGTYEQYF	TGTGCCAGCAGCTGGACTAGCGGTACCTACGAGCAGTACTTC
TRBV6-6	.	few	TRBJ2-7	CASSAGREQYF	TGTGCCAGCTCGGCAGGGCGCGAGCAGTACTTC
TRBV3-1/TRBV3-2	TRBD2	.	TRBJ2-1	CASSYRGLADATNNEQFF	TGTGCCAGCAGCTACCGGGGACTAGCGGATGCTACGAACAATGAGCAGTTCTTC
TRBV18	.	.	TRBJ2-7	CASSLQGHEQYF	TGTGCCAGCTCCCTACAGGGCCACGAGCAGTACTTC
TRBV25-1	.	.	TRBJ1-1	CASSDSLETEAFF	TGTGCCAGCAGTGATTCATTGGAGACTGAAGCTTTCTTT
TRBV18	TRBD1	.	TRBJ1-2	CASSPTTGTELNYGYTF	TGTGCCAGCTCACCAACAACCGGGACAGAGCTTAACTATGGCTACACCTTC
TRBV6-5	TRBD1	.	TRBJ1-1	CASTMTGGRTEAFF	TGTGCCAGCACCATGACAGGGGGAAGGACTGAAGCTTTCTTT
TRBV20-1	TRBD1	few	TRBJ1-6	CSASGAGGSYNSPLHF	TGCAGTGCTAGTGGAGCAGGGGGCAGTTATAATTCACCCCTCCACTTT
TRBV19	.	.	TRBJ1-5	CASRSEAGYSNQPQHF	TGTGCCAGTAGATCCGAAGCGGGGTATAGCAATCAGCCCCAGCATTTT
TRBV21-1	.	.	TRBJ1-4	CASSAAPRDSAVATNEKLFF	TGTGCCAGCAGCGCAGCGCCCCGGGACAGTGCCGTAGCAACTAATGAAAAACTGTTTTTT
TRBV7-3	.	once	TRBJ2-1	CASSSLPGAYNEQFF	TGTGCCAGCAGCTCATTACCGGGAGCCTACAATGAGCAGTTCTTC
TRBV18	TRBD2	.	TRBJ2-1	CASSPSGGVFEQFF	TGTGCCAGCTCACCAAGCGGGGGGGTTTTTGAGCAGTTCTTC
TRBV5-1	.	once	TRBJ1-2	CASSFTGNYGYTF	TGCGCCAGCAGCTTTACAGGGAACTATGGCTACACCTTC
TRBV5-6	.	.	TRBJ1-1	CASSLAAGDTEAFF	TGTGCCAGCAGCTTGGCCGCAGGGGACACTGAAGCTTTCTTT
TRBV14	.	.	TRBJ2-5	CASSTNPGETQYF	TGTGCCAGCAGCACAAACCCGGGAGAGACCCAGTACTTC
TRBV11-2	.	.	TRBJ2-1	CASRDRRYNEQFF	TGTGCCAGCAGAGACAGGCGATACAATGAGCAGTTCTTC
TRBV6-6	TRBD2	.	TRBJ2-4	CASSYSGEGAKNIQYF	TGTGCCAGCAGTTACTCGGGGGAGGGGGCCAAAAACATTCAGTACTTC
TRBV27	.	.	TRBJ2-7	CASSGGLGYEQYF	TGTGCCAGCAGTGGAGGTTTGGGCTACGAGCAGTACTTC